One T cell receptor beta chain is described in this entry. The sample comes from a study of blood T cell repertoires in COVID-19. About the research overall: COVID-19 samples from acute and convalescent phases originated in the United States, Italy and Spain. PBMCs, B-cell-depleted T cells, or T cells provided the cDNA or gDNA that made up the material.

The CDR3 is made up of 12 amino acids. Trimming cost V 0 bases and J 9 bases, with 12 bases left between them. Germline CDR1 is GTSNPN and CDR2 is SVGIG (reference sequence). In the authors' methods: Researchers report that nucleated cell counts were estimated from reference gene primer amplification. Generated by immunoSEQ multiplex PCR, the TCRdb table keeps only in-frame clones and is missing some. V and J calls and clone size follow that table, whereas D and trimming were derived from the DNA. Among 190,000 or so clones listed, roughly 80% were seen once. This clonotype originated in a man aged 50-60 years who had recovered from COVID-19. The chain couples TRBV30 to TRBJ2-7; a weak D match, TRBD1 (5 bases). What was sequenced was peripheral blood. CDR3 amino acids: CAWSVRLRVQYF. CDR3 coding DNA: TGTGCCTGGAGTGTACGACTCAGGGTGCAGTACTTC.